The present T cell receptor (beta chain) was sequenced within a study of a mutant IDH1 vaccine in newly diagnosed glioma (dated by TCRdb to the early 2020s). Study-wide context: Patients were given eight vaccinations, in weeks 1, 3, 5, 7, 11, 15, 19 and 23, which matched visits V03 through V10. Vaccination began 4-6 weeks after radiotherapy alone, or alongside temozolomide cycles in the chemotherapy-containing groups. Of the approximately 29 treated patients, roughly 60% were male and approximately 38% were female, and a mean age of around 40 years was recorded. Prior to enrollment, standard therapy consisting of radiotherapy alone, temozolomide alone, or radiochemotherapy with temozolomide had been administered to patients, with the combination being received by most patients. Peripheral blood samples were drawn at six visits, namely V03 (baseline), V05, V07, V10, V12 and V13. Longitudinal TCRB deep sequencing was done for 25 to 30 treated patients, wherever samples were available for exploratory analyses.

What the research found in general, with its limitations: Immune responses induced by the vaccine were seen in around 93% of patients across multiple MHC alleles. PBMC samples for TCRB deep sequencing were selected based on availability. The authors noted that analyses of patient blood samples could not be reproduced because of sample limitations. No apparent relationship was observed between pseudoprogression and alterations in the top peripheral T cell clonotypes detected by TCRB sequencing.

The time point label for this specimen denotes: week 23, last vaccination. A 20-mer mutant IDH1 peptide at 300 micrograms in Montanide made up each vaccine dose, which was injected subcutaneously together with topical imiquimod. Donors had newly diagnosed WHO grade 3 or 4 IDH1-mutant astrocytomas with loss of nuclear ATRX. The samples were drawn from NOA16, a multicentre, single-arm, open-label phase I trial in Germany that tested a mutant IDH1 peptide vaccine in humans for the first time. Genomic DNA for TCRB sequencing was extracted from EDTA blood using the DNeasy Blood and Tissue Kit. Comment on this clone: Its antigen has not been determined. There are no base qualities to consult, and no much larger clone falls within one base.

CDR1 and CDR2, per the germline V gene (reference sequence), are LNHDA and SQIVND. From the cysteine through the phenylalanine, the CDR3 covers 16 amino acids. Left in the record is the CDR3 DNA by itself, 48 bases read in frame from the first base. At the junction V is shortened by 3 bases and J by 2 bases, with 16 bases in between. Library preparation was by the immunoSEQ multiplex PCR assay. The hsTCRB Kit was used according to the manufacturer's protocol to amplify rearranged TCR beta chain sequences. An Illumina MiSeq was used to sequence the TCRB libraries. On the study's bioinformatics: The kit vendor's proprietary platform handled demultiplexing, trimming and gene mapping. Drawn from immuneACCESS, this table holds only the in-frame rearrangements with V and J called that TCRdb kept. Clones are partly lost; checked studies trace under half to an unresolved V gene and leave the rest unexplained. V, J and clone size were drawn from that table, and D and trimming were deduced from the DNA. Here the sample has 20,000 to 25,000 clones; roughly four fifths occur a single time. Together, the top ten hold about 12% of the sample.

In this chain, TRBV19 is recombined with TRBJ1-1; the D gene is possibly TRBD1, with 6 bases matching. The sequence was obtained from a man between 25 and 39 years old with glioma. Here the sequenced sample was PBMCs, taken from a glioma patient whose treatment included an IDH1 peptide vaccine. The sequence in DNA is TGTGCCAGTAGTATCCTCACAGGGATCGGAAACACTGAAGCTTTCTTT. This sequence encodes CASSILTGIGNTEAFF.